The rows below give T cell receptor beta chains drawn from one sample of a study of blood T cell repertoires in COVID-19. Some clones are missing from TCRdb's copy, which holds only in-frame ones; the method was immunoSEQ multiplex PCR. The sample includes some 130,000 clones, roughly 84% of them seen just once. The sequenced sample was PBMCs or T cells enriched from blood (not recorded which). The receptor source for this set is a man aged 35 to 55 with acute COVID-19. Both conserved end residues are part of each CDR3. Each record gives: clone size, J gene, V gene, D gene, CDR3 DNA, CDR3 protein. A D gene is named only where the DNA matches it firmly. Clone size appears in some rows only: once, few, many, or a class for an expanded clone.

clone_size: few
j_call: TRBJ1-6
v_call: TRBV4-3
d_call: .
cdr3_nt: TGCGCCAGCAGCCAAGATCTTGGGTGGGACGGAGGGGAGCCCCTCCACTTT
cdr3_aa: CASSQDLGWDGGEPLHF

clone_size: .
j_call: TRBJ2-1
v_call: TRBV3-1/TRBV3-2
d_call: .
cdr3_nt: TGTGCCAGCAGCTTTGACAGGTGGAATGAGCAGTTCTTC
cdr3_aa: CASSFDRWNEQFF

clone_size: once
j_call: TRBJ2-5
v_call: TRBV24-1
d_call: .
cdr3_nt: TGTGCCACCAGTGATTCCCGGGAGCAAGAGACCCAGTACTTC
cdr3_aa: CATSDSREQETQYF

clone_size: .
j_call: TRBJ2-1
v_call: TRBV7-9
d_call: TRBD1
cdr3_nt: TGTGCCAGCAGCTCTCCCGGGACAGGGGCTGGAGAGCAGTTCTTC
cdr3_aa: CASSSPGTGAGEQFF

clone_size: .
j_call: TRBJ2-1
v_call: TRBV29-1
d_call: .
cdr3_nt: TGCAGCGTTGAAGGGAGACAGGCCCAGCAGTTCTTC
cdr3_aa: CSVEGRQAQQFF

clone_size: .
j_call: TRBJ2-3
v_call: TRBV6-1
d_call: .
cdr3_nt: TGTGCCAGCAGTGAAATGACTGGCACAGATACGCAGTATTTT
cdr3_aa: CASSEMTGTDTQYF

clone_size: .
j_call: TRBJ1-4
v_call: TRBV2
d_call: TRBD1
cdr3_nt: TGTGCCAGCAGCCGGGACAGGGGTAATGAAAAACTGTTTTTT
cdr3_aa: CASSRDRGNEKLFF

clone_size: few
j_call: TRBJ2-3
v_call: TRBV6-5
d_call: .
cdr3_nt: TGTGCCAGCTCCCGAGGAACAGATACGCAGTATTTT
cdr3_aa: CASSRGTDTQYF

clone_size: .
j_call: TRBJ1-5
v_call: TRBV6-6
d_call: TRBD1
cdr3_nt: TGTGCCAGCAGTCCCAGGGACAGTAGCAATCAGCCCCAGCATTTT
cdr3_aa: CASSPRDSSNQPQHF

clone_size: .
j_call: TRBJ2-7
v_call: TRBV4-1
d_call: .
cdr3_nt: TGCGCCAGCAGCGCCGCAGACTACGAGCAGTACTTC
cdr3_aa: CASSAADYEQYF

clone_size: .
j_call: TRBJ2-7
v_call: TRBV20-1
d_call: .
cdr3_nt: TGCAGTGCTAGTCTACCCTTGGAGCAGTACTTC
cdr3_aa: CSASLPLEQYF

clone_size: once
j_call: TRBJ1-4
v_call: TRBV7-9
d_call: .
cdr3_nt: TGTGCCAGCAGCATGGACGGTCGGGGGTTTTTT
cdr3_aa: CASSMDGRGFF

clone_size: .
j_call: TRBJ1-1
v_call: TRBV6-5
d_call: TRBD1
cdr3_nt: TGTGCCAGCAGACAGACAGGGGGGGACACTGAAGCTTTCTTT
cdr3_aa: CASRQTGGDTEAFF

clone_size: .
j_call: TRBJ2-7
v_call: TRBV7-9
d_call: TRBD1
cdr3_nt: TGTGCCAGCAGCTTTACAGACAGGGTCGGTGAGCAGTACTTC
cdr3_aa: CASSFTDRVGEQYF

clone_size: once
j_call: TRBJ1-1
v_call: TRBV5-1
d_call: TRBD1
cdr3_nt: TGCGCCACTAAGTTGATGGCGGGACAGAGCTTTGAAGCTTTCTTT
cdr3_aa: CATKLMAGQSFEAFF

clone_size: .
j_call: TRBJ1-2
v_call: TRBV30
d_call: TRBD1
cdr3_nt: TGTGCCTTCGACAGGGGCGGGTTCTATGGCTACACCTTC
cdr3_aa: CAFDRGGFYGYTF

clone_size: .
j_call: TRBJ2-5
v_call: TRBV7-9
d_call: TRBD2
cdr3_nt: TGTGCCAGCAGCCTAGCGGGGGCCCGGCAAGAGACCCAGTACTTC
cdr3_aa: CASSLAGARQETQYF

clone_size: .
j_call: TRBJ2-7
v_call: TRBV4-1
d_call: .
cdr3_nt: TGCGCCAGCAGCCAAGGAGGATCGCCGAGGAGCTCCTACGAGCAGTACTTC
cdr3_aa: CASSQGGSPRSSYEQYF

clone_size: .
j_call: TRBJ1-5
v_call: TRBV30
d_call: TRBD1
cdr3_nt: TGTGCCTGGAGAGCCCCAGGGGGGACGCCCCAGCATTTT
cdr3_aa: CAWRAPGGTPQHF

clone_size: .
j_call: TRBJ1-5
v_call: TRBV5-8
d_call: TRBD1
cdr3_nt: TGTGCCAGCAGTGGGGACAGGCCAACACCCGCGGGGAGCAATCAGCCCCAGCATTTT
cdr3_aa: CASSGDRPTPAGSNQPQHF

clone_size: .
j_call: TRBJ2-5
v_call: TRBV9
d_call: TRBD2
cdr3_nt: TGTGCCAGCAGCGTAGCGGGGAGCGGGGGGGACTTTCAAGAGACCCAGTACTTC
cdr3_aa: CASSVAGSGGDFQETQYF

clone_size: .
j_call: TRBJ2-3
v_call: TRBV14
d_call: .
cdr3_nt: TGTGCCAGCAGCCTACTCGTTACAGGGACCTACACAGATACGCAGTATTTT
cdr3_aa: CASSLLVTGTYTDTQYF